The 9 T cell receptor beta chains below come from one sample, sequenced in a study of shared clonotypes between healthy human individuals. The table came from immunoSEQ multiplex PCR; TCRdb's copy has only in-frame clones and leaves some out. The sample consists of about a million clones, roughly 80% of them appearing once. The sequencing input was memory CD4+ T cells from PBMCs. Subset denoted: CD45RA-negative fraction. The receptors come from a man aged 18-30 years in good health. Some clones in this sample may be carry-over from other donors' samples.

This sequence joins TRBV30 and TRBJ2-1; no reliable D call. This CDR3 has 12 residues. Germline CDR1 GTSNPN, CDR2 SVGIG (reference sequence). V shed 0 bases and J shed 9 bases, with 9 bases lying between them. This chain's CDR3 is CAWSVMLGEQFF. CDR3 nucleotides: TGTGCCTGGAGTGTCATGCTGGGTGAGCAGTTCTTC.

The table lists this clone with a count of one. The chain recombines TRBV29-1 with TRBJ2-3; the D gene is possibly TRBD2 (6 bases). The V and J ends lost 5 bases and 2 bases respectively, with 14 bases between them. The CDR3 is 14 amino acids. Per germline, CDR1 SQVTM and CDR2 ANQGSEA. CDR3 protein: CSVKAGPLTDTQYF. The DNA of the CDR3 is TGCAGCGTTAAGGCGGGACCGCTCACAGATACGCAGTATTTT.

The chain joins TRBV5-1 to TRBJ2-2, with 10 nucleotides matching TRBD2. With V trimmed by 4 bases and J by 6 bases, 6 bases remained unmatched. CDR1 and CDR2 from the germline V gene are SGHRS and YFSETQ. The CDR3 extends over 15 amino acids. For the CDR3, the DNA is TGCGCCAGCAGCCCCCTAGCGGGAGTCGCCGGGGAGCTGTTTTTT. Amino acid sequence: CASSPLAGVAGELFF.

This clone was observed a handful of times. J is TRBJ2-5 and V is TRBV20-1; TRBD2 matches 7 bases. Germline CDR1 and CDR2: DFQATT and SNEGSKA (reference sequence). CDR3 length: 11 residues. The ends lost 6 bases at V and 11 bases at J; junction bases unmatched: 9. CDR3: CSAATPGGQYF. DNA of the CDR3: TGCAGTGCCGCAACCCCCGGGGGGCAGTACTTC.

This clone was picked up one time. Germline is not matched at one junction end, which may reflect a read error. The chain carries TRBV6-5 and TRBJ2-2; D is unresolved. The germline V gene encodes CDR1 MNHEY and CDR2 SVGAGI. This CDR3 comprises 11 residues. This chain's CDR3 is CASSYPGELFF. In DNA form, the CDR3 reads TGTGCCAGCAGTTACCCCGGAGAGCTGTTTTTT.

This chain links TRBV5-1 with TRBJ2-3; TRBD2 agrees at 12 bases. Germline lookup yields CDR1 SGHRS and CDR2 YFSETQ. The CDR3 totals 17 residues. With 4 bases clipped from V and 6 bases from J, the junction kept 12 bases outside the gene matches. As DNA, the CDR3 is TGCGCCAGCAGCCGGCGGCCTAGCGGGAGGGAAGGGGATACGCAGTATTTT. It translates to CASSRRPSGREGDTQYF.

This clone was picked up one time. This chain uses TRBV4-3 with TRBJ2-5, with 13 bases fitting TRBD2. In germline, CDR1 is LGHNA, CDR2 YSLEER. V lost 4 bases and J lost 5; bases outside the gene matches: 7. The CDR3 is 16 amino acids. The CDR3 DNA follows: TGCGCCAGCAGCCGGAAAGGACTAGCGGGAGACGAGACCCAGTACTTC. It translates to CASSRKGLAGDETQYF.

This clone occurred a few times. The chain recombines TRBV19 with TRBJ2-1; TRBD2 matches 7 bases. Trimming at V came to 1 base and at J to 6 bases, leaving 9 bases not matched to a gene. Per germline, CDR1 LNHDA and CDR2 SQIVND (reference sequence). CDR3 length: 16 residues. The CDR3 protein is CASSIVSGGSSNEQFF. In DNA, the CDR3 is TGTGCCAGTAGTATAGTATCGGGAGGTTCGTCCAATGAGCAGTTCTTC.

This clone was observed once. CDR3 DNA sequence: TGTGCCAGCCTTGTCCGGAGAGGGGCGAGGGAGCAGTACTTC. This gives the protein CASLVRRGAREQYF. This rearrangement joins TRBV2 to TRBJ2-7; D possibly matches TRBD1 or TRBD2 (5 bases each). The CDR3 consists of 14 residues. V lost 8 bases to trimming and J lost 7 bases, with 21 bases between them. The germline V gene has CDR1 SNHLY and CDR2 FYNNEI.